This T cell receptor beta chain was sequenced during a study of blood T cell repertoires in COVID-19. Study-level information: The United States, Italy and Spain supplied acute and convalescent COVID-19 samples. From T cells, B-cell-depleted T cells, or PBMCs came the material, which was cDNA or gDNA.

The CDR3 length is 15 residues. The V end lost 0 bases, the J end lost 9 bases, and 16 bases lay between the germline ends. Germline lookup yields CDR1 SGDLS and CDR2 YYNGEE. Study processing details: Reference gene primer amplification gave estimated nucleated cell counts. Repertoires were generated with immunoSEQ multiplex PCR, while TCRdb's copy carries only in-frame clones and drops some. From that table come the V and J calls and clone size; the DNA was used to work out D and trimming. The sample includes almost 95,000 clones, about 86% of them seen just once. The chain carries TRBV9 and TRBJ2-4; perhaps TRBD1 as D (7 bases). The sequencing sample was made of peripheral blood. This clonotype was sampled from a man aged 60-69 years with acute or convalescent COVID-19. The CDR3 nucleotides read TGTGCCAGCAGCGTAGGAGGAGGGGGCCAGGGCATTCAGTACTTC. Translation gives CASSVGGGGQGIQYF.